The 23 T cell receptor beta chains presented below share a single source sample, sequenced in a study of T cells in women clearing cervical HPV infection. The repertoire was sequenced with immunoSEQ multiplex PCR; TCRdb's copy has only in-frame clones and lacks some. Here the sample table reports approximately 20,000 clones. The sequencing sample was made of blood buffy coat. These receptors were taken from a woman aged 18 to 75 with a cervical HPV16 infection that either progressed to CIN3+ or cleared (not recorded which).

For this clone: The read terminates 3 residues ahead of where the CDR3 ends, so the germline J gene completes it. The chain joins TRBV7-9 to TRBJ1-2; TRBD1 is a possible D gene (5 bases). The CDR3 sequence is 13 residues long. Germline V gene lookup returns CDR1 SEHNR and CDR2 FQNEAQ (reference sequence). Trimming removed 3 bases from V and 6 bases from J, with 11 bases in between. The covered CDR3 bases are TGTGCCAGCAGCTTCGCAGGGTTGGATGGC. Protein product: CASSFAGLDG. The entire CDR3 is CASSFAGLDGYTF.

With regard to this clone: The observed sequence ends 3 residues before the CDR3 terminus, with the missing tail filled in from the germline J gene. V and J are TRBV30 and TRBJ2-1; D remains ambiguous. The CDR3 runs to 11 residues. V lost 3 bases and J 7 bases, leaving 7 bases between the germline ends. The germline V gene has CDR1 GTSNPN and CDR2 SVGIG (reference sequence). CDR3 DNA, as far as it was read: TGTGCCTGGAGGACTGTGAATGAG. This codes for CAWRTVNE. The whole CDR3 sequence is CAWRTVNEQFF.

Comment on this clone: The read comes to an end 3 residues before the CDR3 does, leaving the germline J gene to fill in the end. The chain couples TRBV10-3 to TRBJ1-3; no firm D call. This CDR3 has 14 amino acids. Looked up from germline, CDR1 is ENHRY and CDR2 is SYGVKD. Trimming left V 8 bases short and J 0 bases short, with 11 bases between. CDR3 amino acids: CAIRPDFSGNTIYF. The CDR3 bases that were read are TGTGCCATCCGCCCCGACTTCTCTGGAAACACC.

Regarding this clone: The read terminates 3 residues ahead of where the CDR3 ends, so the germline J gene completes it. The chain couples TRBV29-1 to TRBJ2-1, with D perhaps TRBD2 (6 bases). In germline, CDR1 is SQVTM, CDR2 ANQGSEA. The CDR3 spans 16 residues. The V end lost 7 bases, the J end lost 0 bases, and 19 bases lay between the germline ends. CDR3 DNA (partial): TGCAGCGCGACCCTCAGGGACTCAACCTCCTACAATGAG. This gives the protein CSATLRDSTSYNE. The whole CDR3 is CSATLRDSTSYNEQFF.

CDR3 bases read: TGTGCCAGCAGCTTACGAGGTTCAGATACG. Protein: CASSLRGSDT. The complete CDR3 protein is CASSLRGSDTQYF. The V and J genes are TRBV5-6 and TRBJ2-3, with D hard to call. Read sequence stops 3 residues before the CDR3 end, and the germline J gene provides the missing end. This CDR3 is built from 13 residues. V dropped 2 bases and J dropped 4 bases, with 8 bases sitting between them. Germline CDR1 and CDR2: SGHDT and YYEEEE.

About this clone itself: The observed sequence ends 3 residues before the CDR3 terminus, with the missing tail filled in from the germline J gene. This sequence joins TRBV6-2 or TRBV6-3 and TRBJ2-5; 9 bases agree with TRBD2. V was clipped by 0 bases and J by 0 bases; unmatched bases: 2. CDR3 length: 16 amino acids. Germline lookup yields CDR1 MNHEY and CDR2 SVGEGT. Here the CDR3 reads CASSYSLAGYQETQYF. CDR3 DNA, as far as it was read: TGTGCCAGCAGTTACTCCCTAGCGGGGTACCAAGAGACC.

Of note for this clone: The CDR3 goes on 3 residues after the read ends, and that part is filled in from the germline J gene. V is TRBV5-1 and J is TRBJ1-6; 8 bases agree with TRBD1. The CDR3 length is 16 residues. Losses at the gene ends were 3 bases for V and 8 bases for J; bases not matched to a gene: 10. Germline assignment: CDR1 SGHRS and CDR2 YFSETQ. Partial CDR3 DNA: TGCGCCAGCAGCTCGGCCCAGGGGGCGTGGGATTCACCC. Encoded protein: CASSSAQGAWDSP. The CDR3, in full, reads CASSSAQGAWDSPLHF. The full variable domain, completed using reference TRBV5-1 and TRBJ1-6, is KAGVTQTPRYLIKTRGQQVTLSCSPISGHRSVSWYQQTPGQGLQFLFEYFSETQRNKGNFPGRFSGRQFSNSRSEMNVSTLELGDSALYLCASSSAQGAWDSPLHFGNGTRLTVT.

Notes on this clone: Coverage ceases 3 residues before the CDR3 finishes, and the germline J gene fills in the end. The V and J genes are TRBV28 and TRBJ1-6; TRBD1 aligns across 7 bases. Germline CDR1 and CDR2: MDHEN and SYDVKM. There are 14 residues in the CDR3. J was trimmed by 7 bases and V by 6 bases; bases with no gene match: 6. CDR3 bases read: TGTGCCAGCAGCCAGGGGGGAGGAAATTCACCC. This sequence encodes CASSQGGGNSP. The whole CDR3 is CASSQGGGNSPLHF.

Notes on this clone: The read stops 3 residues short of the end of the CDR3; the missing end is completed from the germline J gene. The chain links TRBV18 to TRBJ2-7, with TRBD1 matching 12 bases. V shed 4 bases, J shed 5 bases, and the junction held 9 bases outside the gene matches. Germline-derived CDR1 and CDR2 are KGHSH and LQKENI. The CDR3 consists of 16 residues. The sequenced part of the CDR3 DNA is TGTGCCAGCTCACGCTCCGGGACAGGGGGCTCGGACGAG. This gives the protein CASSRSGTGGSDE. In full, the CDR3 is CASSRSGTGGSDEQYF.

Concerning this clone: The junction shows a germline mismatch at one end, possibly a read error. The CDR3 goes on 3 residues after the read ends, and that part is filled in from the germline J gene. The J gene is TRBJ1-4, the V gene TRBV4-2, with 9 nucleotides matching TRBD1. There are 15 residues in the CDR3. Germline values: CDR1 LGHNA, CDR2 YNFKEQ. The sequenced part of the CDR3 DNA is TGCGCCAGCAGCCAAGGGACAGGGTTAGATGAAAAA. Amino acid sequence: CASSQGTGLDEK. In full, the CDR3 reads CASSQGTGLDEKLFF.

Concerning this clone: The CDR3 extends 3 residues past the end of the read, so its final part is completed from the germline J gene. The chain uses TRBV13 and TRBJ2-7; TRBD1 is a possible D gene (6 bases). Germline CDR1 and CDR2: PRHDT and FYEKMQ (reference sequence). This CDR3 has 15 amino acids. V gave up 3 bases and J gave up 6 bases, with 18 bases separating them. CDR3 protein: CASSFRVTGEGEQYF. CDR3 DNA, as far as it was read: TGTGCCAGCAGCTTTCGCGTGACAGGAGAGGGCGAG.

A remark on this clone: The sequence runs out 3 residues before the end of the CDR3; the remainder is reconstructed from the germline J gene. V is TRBV11-2 and J is TRBJ1-3; 8 positions agree with TRBD1. CDR1 SGHAT and CDR2 FQNNGV come from the germline V gene. The CDR3 extends over 15 amino acids. V shed 5 bases and J 4 bases; nucleotides not matched to a gene: 7. CDR3 bases read: TGTGCCAGCAGCCCCACCCGGACAGGGGGAAACACC. Protein: CASSPTRTGGNT. The full CDR3 protein reads CASSPTRTGGNTIYF.

Notes on this clone: The CDR3 end lies 3 residues beyond the end of the read and is filled in from the germline J gene. The chain combines TRBV5-6 with TRBJ2-7; 7 bases are shared with TRBD2. Germline V CDR1 and CDR2: SGHDT, YYEEEE. Trimming cost V 7 bases and J 3 bases; bases outside gene matches: 1. The CDR3 extends over 11 amino acids. The chain's CDR3 is CASAGDYEQYF. CDR3 DNA (partial): TGTGCCAGCGCGGGGGACTACGAG.

For this clone: The read finishes 3 residues shy of the CDR3 end, and the germline J gene is used to complete it. The chain joins TRBV5-1 to TRBJ1-3; no firm D call. The CDR3 covers 15 residues. Germline V lookup: CDR1 SGHRS, CDR2 YFSETQ. V was pared by 4 bases and J by 4 bases, with 15 bases between. Incomplete CDR3 DNA: TGCGCCAGCAGCCGGGAGGGCGCGGGAGGAAACACC. This gives the protein CASSREGAGGNT. The whole CDR3 sequence reads CASSREGAGGNTIYF. Based on the CDR3 plus reference TRBV5-1 and TRBJ1-3, the full variable domain is KAGVTQTPRYLIKTRGQQVTLSCSPISGHRSVSWYQQTPGQGLQFLFEYFSETQRNKGNFPGRFSGRQFSNSRSEMNVSTLELGDSALYLCASSREGAGGNTIYFGEGSWLTVV.

The CDR3 DNA, read in part, is TGTGCCAGCAGGGGACAGGTCCGAACGAATTCACCC. Amino acids: CASRGQVRTNSP. The whole CDR3 sequence reads CASRGQVRTNSPLHF. The chain combines TRBV12-3 or TRBV12-4 with TRBJ1-6; 8 nucleotides line up with TRBD1. The read comes to an end 3 residues before the CDR3 does, leaving the germline J gene to fill in the end. The CDR3 covers 15 residues. The V gene end was trimmed by 6 bases and the J gene end by 7 bases; junction bases not matched to a gene: 8.

As regards this clone: The read comes to an end 3 residues before the CDR3 does, leaving the germline J gene to fill in the end. The chain links TRBV19 to TRBJ1-1; TRBD1 might be the D (6 bases). The CDR3 spans 11 residues. Germline V gene sequence: CDR1 LNHDA, CDR2 SQIVND (reference sequence). The CDR3 loop is CASGGWAEAFF. CDR3 bases read: TGTGCCAGTGGGGGCTGGGCCGAA.

Of note for this clone: The read halts 3 residues ahead of the CDR3 end, with the missing end drawn from the germline J gene. The V gene is TRBV5-1, the J gene TRBJ2-3; TRBD2 aligns across 8 bases. This CDR3 spans 14 amino acids. Trimming took 3 bases from V and 3 from J; bases not matched to a gene: 3. CDR1 and CDR2 from the germline V gene are SGHRS and YFSETQ. The CDR3 sequence is CASSSGLATDTQYF. The sequenced CDR3 bases are TGCGCCAGCAGCTCCGGACTAGCTACAGATACG.

In the case of this clone: The CDR3 extends 3 residues past the end of the read, so its final part is completed from the germline J gene. The chain joins TRBV7-9 to TRBJ2-2, with D perhaps matching TRBD1 (6 bases). CDR1 is SEHNR and CDR2 is FQNEAQ in the germline V gene (reference sequence). The germline V and J ends were trimmed by 11 bases and 1 base, with 8 bases remaining between them. The CDR3 spans 12 residues. The CDR3 is CAPDRNTGELFF. The sequenced CDR3 bases are TGTGCCCCGGACAGGAACACCGGGGAG.

On this clone itself: The read ends 3 residues early relative to the CDR3; the germline J gene fills the gap. V gene TRBV5-1 combines with J gene TRBJ2-3; 11 nucleotides align to TRBD2. In germline, CDR1 is SGHRS, CDR2 YFSETQ. The CDR3 length is 18 residues. After removal of 0 bases from V and 3 bases from J, the junction contained 9 bases not matched to a gene. The DNA read from the CDR3 is TGCGCCAGCAGCTTGGGGGCCCTAGCGGGGGGCAGAACAGATACG. This codes for CASSLGALAGGRTDT. The whole CDR3 is CASSLGALAGGRTDTQYF.

Notes on this clone: The observed sequence ends 3 residues before the CDR3 terminus, with the missing tail filled in from the germline J gene. The J gene is TRBJ2-5, the V gene TRBV7-9; 8 nucleotides align to TRBD2. In germline, CDR1 is SEHNR, CDR2 FQNEAQ (reference sequence). CDR3 length equals 14 residues. Trimming cost V 5 bases and J 5 bases; bases outside gene matches: 7. The sequenced part of the CDR3 DNA is TGTGCCAGCAGCCGTAGCGGGGATGGGGAGACC. Translated: CASSRSGDGET. The full CDR3 is CASSRSGDGETQYF.

In regard to this clone: The read ends 3 residues shy of where the CDR3 ends; the end is completed using the germline J gene. The chain carries TRBV11-2 and TRBJ2-5, with 10 bases fitting TRBD2. V gave up 5 bases and J gave up 1 base; unmatched junction bases: 4. The CDR3 sequence is 15 residues long. Germline lookup yields CDR1 SGHAT and CDR2 FQNNGV. The CDR3 bases that were read are TGTGCCAGCAGCGGGCCTAGCGGGGGCCAAGAGACC. It codes for CASSGPSGGQET. The full CDR3 protein is CASSGPSGGQETQYF.

As for this clone: The read finishes 3 residues shy of the CDR3 end, and the germline J gene is used to complete it. J is TRBJ2-7 and V is TRBV7-8; TRBD2 aligns across 8 bases. This CDR3 contains 14 residues. V was clipped by 6 bases and J by 0 bases; unmatched bases: 4. Germline-derived CDR1 and CDR2 are SGHVS and FQNEAQ. The CDR3 sequence is CASSLAGPSYEQYF. The sequenced part of the CDR3 DNA is TGTGCCAGCAGTCTAGCGGGCCCCTCCTACGAG.

CDR3 protein: CASSQQGDHSPLHF. Incomplete CDR3 DNA: TGTGCCAGCAGCCAACAGGGGGATCATTCACCC. The chain couples TRBV7-9 to TRBJ1-6; 8 bases agree with TRBD1. The read terminates 3 residues ahead of where the CDR3 ends, so the germline J gene completes it. V lost 5 bases and J lost 8; bases outside the gene matches: 5. Germline values: CDR1 SEHNR, CDR2 FQNEAQ (reference sequence). The CDR3 is 14 residues long.